A single sample gave rise to the 15 T cell receptor beta chains below, sequenced in a study of cytomegalovirus exposure and HLA in healthy donors. Profiling relied on immunoSEQ multiplex PCR, and the TCRdb table lists in-frame clones only, not all of them. The sample has about 130,000 clones; roughly nine tenths are singletons. Specimen: PBMCs. The receptor set was obtained from a woman aged 18-30 years in good health and CMV-seronegative.

The chain has TRBV20-1 and TRBJ2-1; D unresolved. The CDR3 totals 10 residues. Looked up from germline, CDR1 is DFQATT and CDR2 is SNEGSKA (reference sequence). Between the trimmed V and J ends, which lost 8 bases and 7 bases, there was a span of 9 bases. The CDR3 protein is CSSDGNEQFF. The DNA for the CDR3 is TGCAGTAGCGACGGAAATGAGCAGTTCTTC.

The rearrangement uses TRBV5-6 and TRBJ1-2; D is undetermined. V shed 1 base and J shed 4 bases, with 20 bases lying between them. CDR1 SGHDT and CDR2 YYEEEE come from the germline V gene. This CDR3 contains 17 residues. For the CDR3, the DNA is TGTGCCAGCAGCTTGATGGGGTCCGGAGAGGGATCCTATGGCTACACCTTC. The encoded protein is CASSLMGSGEGSYGYTF.

This clone was seen just once. The gene calls are TRBV6-6 and TRBJ2-2, with D possibly TRBD1 on 5 matching bases. The CDR3 has 14 amino acids. CDR1 and CDR2 (germline): MNHNY, SVGAGI (reference sequence). Trimming removed 4 bases at V and 6 bases at J, with 12 bases between. The CDR3 here is CASSSLTRAGELFF. CDR3 sequence (DNA): TGTGCCAGCAGTTCCCTAACCAGGGCCGGGGAGCTGTTTTTT.

The chain uses TRBV29-1 and TRBJ1-2; possible D gene TRBD1, 6 bases. CDR1 and CDR2 from the germline V gene are SQVTM and ANQGSEA. The CDR3 consists of 16 residues. With 4 bases removed from V and 3 bases from J, the gap between germline ends came to 21 bases. This CDR3 is CSVVGYRTADDYGYTF. In nucleotides, the CDR3 is TGCAGCGTTGTGGGGTATAGGACAGCAGATGACTATGGCTACACCTTC.

The chain uses TRBV30 and TRBJ1-4; 11 bases align to TRBD1. This CDR3 spans 15 amino acids. Trimming removed 3 bases from V and 8 bases from J; junction bases left unmatched: 8. CDR1 is GTSNPN, CDR2 SVGIG, per germline (reference sequence). Here the CDR3 DNA reads TGTGCCTGGAGGGGGTTTCGGACAGGGGGCGAAAAACTGTTTTTT. Its protein product is CAWRGFRTGGEKLFF. Based on the CDR3 plus reference TRBV30 and TRBJ1-4, the full variable domain is SQTIHQWPATLVQPVGSPLSLECTVEGTSNPNLYWYRQAAGRGLQLLFYSVGIGQISSEVPQNLSASRPQDRQFILSSKKLLLSDSGFYLCAWRGFRTGGEKLFFGSGTQLSVL.

This chain uses TRBV2 with TRBJ1-4, with 9 bases lining up with TRBD1. Unmatched junction bases numbered 6, after V lost 5 bases and J lost 5 bases. The V gene's germline CDR1 is SNHLY and CDR2 FYNNEI. The CDR3 covers 15 residues. For the CDR3, the DNA is TGTGCCAGCAGTCCCGGGACAGGGACAAATGAAAAACTGTTTTTT. Translating gives CASSPGTGTNEKLFF. The full variable domain, in which reference TRBV2 and TRBJ1-4 provide the parts outside the CDR3, is EPEVTQTPSHQVTQMGQEVILRCVPISNHLYFYWYRQILGQKVEFLVSFYNNEISEKSEIFDDQFSVERPDGSNFTLKIRSTKLEDSAMYFCASSPGTGTNEKLFFGSGTQLSVL.

V and J are TRBV18 and TRBJ2-3; 11 positions agree with TRBD2. Germline CDR1 and CDR2: KGHSH and LQKENI. The CDR3 is 16 amino acids. The V and J ends lost 2 bases and 4 bases, in that order; junction bases with no gene match: 5. The CDR3 sequence: CASSPILAGGPDTQYF. CDR3 bases: TGTGCCAGCTCACCAATCCTAGCGGGGGGCCCAGATACGCAGTATTTT.

This chain joins TRBV23-1 and TRBJ2-1, with TRBD2 matching over 14 bases. TRBV23-1 qualifies as an ORF whose function is uncertain. The ends lost 5 bases at V and 4 bases at J; junction bases unmatched: 10. The CDR3 consists of 18 residues. CDR3 sequence (DNA): TGCGCCAGCAGTGGCCAAGGGACTAGCGGGAGCCCGTACAATGAGCAGTTCTTC. Translated, it gives CASSGQGTSGSPYNEQFF.

The V call is TRBV19, the J call TRBJ1-1; D is possibly TRBD1 (5 bases). CDR1 is LNHDA, CDR2 SQIVND, per germline (reference sequence). CDR3 length: 13 amino acids. V lost 5 bases to trimming and J lost 5 bases, with 12 bases between them. This CDR3 is CASSLGPRTEAFF. The CDR3 DNA reads TGTGCCAGTAGTCTGGGGCCCCGTACTGAAGCTTTCTTT.

The chain has TRBV5-6 and TRBJ2-5; 8 bases map to TRBD1. V lost 5 bases and J lost 2; bases outside the gene matches: 5. The CDR3 has 14 residues. Germline CDR1 and CDR2: SGHDT and YYEEEE. This CDR3 reads CASRRRTGQETQYF. Written as DNA, the CDR3 is TGTGCCAGCAGACGGCGGACAGGGCAAGAGACCCAGTACTTC.

The chain recombines TRBV7-6 with TRBJ2-7, with 11 positions matching TRBD2. The CDR3 contains 14 residues. Per germline, CDR1 SGHVS and CDR2 FNYEAQ. The V and J ends lost 3 bases and 7 bases, in that order; junction bases with no gene match: 5. In DNA form, the CDR3 reads TGTGCCAGCAGCTTTTTAGCGGGAGGGAAGGAGCAGTACTTC. This sequence encodes CASSFLAGGKEQYF.

The V call is TRBV9, the J call TRBJ1-1, with a possible D match to TRBD1 (6 bases). Deletions cut 0 bases from V and 5 bases from J, with 11 bases between. The CDR3 has 14 residues. Germline V gene lookup returns CDR1 SGDLS and CDR2 YYNGEE. The CDR3 reads CASSVDQGKTEAFF. CDR3 nucleotides: TGTGCCAGCAGCGTAGACCAGGGGAAAACTGAAGCTTTCTTT.

The chain has TRBV30 and TRBJ1-2; D may be TRBD1 (6 bases). The CDR3 covers 16 residues. The ends were cut back, 0 bases at V and 3 bases at J, with 17 bases in the middle. Per the germline V gene, CDR1 is GTSNPN and CDR2 is SVGIG (reference sequence). CDR3 sequence (DNA): TGTGCCTGGAGTGTAGGTTGGGGGGGCGCCTACTATGGCTACACCTTC. Translation: CAWSVGWGGAYYGYTF.

This clone has just one count. The chain joins TRBV7-9 to TRBJ2-5; 7 bases are a match to TRBD1. This CDR3 is built from 14 residues. Per the germline V gene, CDR1 is SEHNR and CDR2 is FQNEAQ (reference sequence). Losses at the gene ends were 1 base for V and 2 bases for J; bases not matched to a gene: 1. CDR3 amino acids: CASSLGDSQETQYF. The CDR3 nucleotides read TGTGCCAGCAGCTTAGGGGACAGTCAAGAGACCCAGTACTTC.

The chain employs TRBV27 and TRBJ2-7; 12 positions match TRBD1. Germline trimming cut 5 bases from V and 6 bases from J; bases unmatched to any gene: 11. The CDR3 runs to 16 residues. CDR1 is MNHEY, CDR2 SMNVEV, per germline (reference sequence). Here the CDR3 DNA reads TGTGCCAGCAGTCAGAATAGGGGACAGGGGGCCTTCGAGCAGTACGTC. This gives the protein CASSQNRGQGAFEQYV.